The clone carrying this T cell receptor beta chain was recorded a few times. What it recognizes is unknown. The source material, RNA transcripts, was used to amplify TCR beta CDR3 regions. The HTBI primer set served for first-round RT-PCR of the TCR CDR3. TCRdb re-derived calls from the multiplex PCR reads in MiXCR, one entry per CDR3 protein. Here the sample spans approximately 400,000 distinct CDR3 sequences, around a sixth being singletons. The source of the sample is a study of T cells in Graves' hyperthyroidism and ophthalmopathy. Study-level points and caveats: By a 13 V-J model, ophthalmopathy was set apart from stable hyperthyroidism. Ophthalmopathy, as predicted by the model, came a median roughly 6.3 months after the prediction.

Uncontrolled infection, other autoimmune disease, pregnancy and lactation each barred patients from inclusion. Sequenced sample: blood. The source of this sequence is a woman aged 18-35 years with Graves' hyperthyroidism.

This CDR3 reads CASSPTGDSNYGYTF. The CDR3 DNA is TGTGCCAGTAGTCCTACAGGGGATTCTAACTATGGCTACACCTTC. V is TRBV19 and J is TRBJ1-2; 7 nucleotides line up with TRBD1. Losses at the gene ends were 5 bases for V and 0 bases for J; bases not matched to a gene: 6. Germline CDR1 reads LNHDA; CDR2 reads SQIVND (reference sequence). This CDR3 has 15 residues.